This T cell receptor (beta chain) was profiled in a study of T cells in pancreatic ductal adenocarcinoma. Sequencing used immunoSEQ multiplex PCR; TCRdb keeps in-frame clones, though not all of them. The data contain around 94,000 clones, about 95% of them singletons. Study-wide results and caveats: Blood had more productive templates and roughly 8-fold more unique clonotypes than tumor. The resected cohort was biased toward the minority with early-stage disease.

The germline V gene has CDR1 SGHDT and CDR2 YYEEEE. This CDR3 comprises 15 residues. V gave up 2 bases and J gave up 6 bases; unmatched junction bases: 3. Surgery without prior neoadjuvant therapy was the treatment of the selected pancreatic ductal adenocarcinoma patients. As concerns this clone: Its matching antigen is unknown.

Sequencing used PBMCs. The clonotype comes from a human donor with pancreatic ductal adenocarcinoma. J is TRBJ2-2 and V is TRBV5-6; 11 nucleotides align to TRBD2. CDR3 in amino acids: CASSLLAGDSGELFF. The CDR3 nucleotides are TGTGCCAGCAGCTTACTAGCGGGAGATTCCGGGGAGCTGTTTTTT.